These 9 T cell receptor beta chains share one sample of origin, sequenced in a study of blood T cell repertoires in COVID-19. Sequencing used immunoSEQ multiplex PCR; TCRdb keeps in-frame clones, though not all of them. In the table there are some 25,000 clones, about 81% of which are singletons. The source material was peripheral blood. The receptors were sampled from a human donor in a cohort sampled during active COVID-19.

The chain uses TRBV4-3 and TRBJ2-3, with D perhaps TRBD1 (5 bases). Trimming shortened V by 1 base and J by 2 bases, and 16 bases separated the two germline ends. Per the germline V gene, CDR1 is LGHNA and CDR2 is YSLEER. This CDR3 spans 17 amino acids. The DNA of the CDR3 is TGCGCCAGCAGCCAAGCCCGTCAGGGCTCAGTCACAGATACGCAGTATTTT. Residues: CASSQARQGSVTDTQYF.

V is TRBV19 and J is TRBJ2-1; 12 bases are a match to TRBD2. The CDR3 is made up of 20 amino acids. J gave up 7 bases and V 7 bases, and 23 bases lay outside the gene matches. CDR1 and CDR2 (germline): LNHDA, SQIVND (reference sequence). Here the CDR3 reads CASKLRATGLAGGALNEQFF. The CDR3 region has the DNA TGTGCCAGTAAACTCCGGGCCACGGGGCTAGCGGGAGGGGCGCTAAATGAGCAGTTCTTC.

This chain connects TRBV5-5 to TRBJ1-2, with 7 nucleotides matching TRBD1. CDR3 length equals 16 residues. J gave up 7 bases and V 4 bases, and 16 bases lay outside the gene matches. Germline V gives CDR1 SGHKS, CDR2 YYEKEE (reference sequence). The CDR3: CASSPRGNLLLGGYTF. The CDR3 DNA reads TGTGCCAGCAGCCCCAGGGGGAACCTATTACTTGGTGGCTACACCTTC.

In nucleotides, the CDR3 is TGTGCCAGCAGTGGGGAACGGGACAGGGGTAGACATGAGCAGTTCTTC. This translates into CASSGERDRGRHEQFF. This chain uses TRBV6-2 or TRBV6-3 with TRBJ2-1; 10 positions agree with TRBD1. This CDR3 has 16 residues. The trim removed 5 bases at V and 8 bases at J, leaving 12 bases unmatched. The germline gives CDR1 MNHEY, CDR2 SVGEGT.

CDR3 loop: CASSVGGDEKLFF. The CDR3 DNA sequence: TGTGCCAGCAGTGTTGGGGGGGACGAAAAACTGTTTTTT. The J gene is TRBJ1-4, the V gene TRBV28; TRBD1 is a possible D gene (5 bases). Trimming took off 5 bases at V and 8 bases at J, with 12 bases between the two ends. This CDR3 is built from 13 residues. The germline V gene has CDR1 MDHEN and CDR2 SYDVKM.

The chain carries TRBV6-6 and TRBJ2-3; 9 bases map to TRBD1. Germline V gene data show CDR1 as MNHNY and CDR2 as SVGAGI (reference sequence). Losses at the gene ends were 5 bases for V and 6 bases for J; bases not matched to a gene: 9. The CDR3 is 15 amino acids. In DNA, the CDR3 is TGTGCCAGCAGTGCCCAAGGACAGGGGAAGGATACGCAGTATTTT. Protein: CASSAQGQGKDTQYF.

A single count supports this clone. This chain joins TRBV10-3 and TRBJ2-1; TRBD1 is a possible D gene (6 bases). The length of the CDR3 is 13 residues. Germline V CDR1 and CDR2: ENHRY, SYGVKD. Trimming removed 4 bases at V and 8 bases at J, with 12 bases between. The CDR3 region is CAISVRGQDEQFF. DNA for the CDR3: TGTGCCATCAGTGTCAGGGGACAAGATGAGCAGTTCTTC.

The chain carries TRBV28 and TRBJ2-4; 12 nucleotides line up with TRBD2. Germline V gene data show CDR1 as MDHEN and CDR2 as SYDVKM. With V trimmed by 6 bases and J by 8 bases, 8 bases remained unmatched. This CDR3 has 15 residues. The CDR3, as DNA: TGTGCCAGCAGGAGCACTAGCGGGAGGCGAGACATTCAGTACTTC. Translating gives CASRSTSGRRDIQYF.

A single count supports this clone. The chain employs TRBV5-1 and TRBJ2-1; the match to TRBD2 covers 7 bases. This CDR3 has 16 amino acids. With V trimmed by 0 bases and J by 0 bases, 3 bases remained unmatched. The germline CDR1 and CDR2 sequences are SGHRS and YFSETQ. CDR3 sequence reads: CASSLARTSSYNEQFF. CDR3 sequence (DNA): TGCGCCAGCAGCTTGGCCAGGACTAGCTCCTACAATGAGCAGTTCTTC.